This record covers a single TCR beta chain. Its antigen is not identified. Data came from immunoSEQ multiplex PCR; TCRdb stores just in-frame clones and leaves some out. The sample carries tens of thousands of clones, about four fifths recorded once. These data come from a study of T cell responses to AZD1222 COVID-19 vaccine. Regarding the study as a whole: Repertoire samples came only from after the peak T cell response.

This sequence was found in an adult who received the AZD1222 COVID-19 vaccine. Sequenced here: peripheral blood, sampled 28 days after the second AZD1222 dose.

CDR3 coding DNA: TGTGCCAGCAGCGAAACCCGGGGGGGTAGCGGCTACACCTTC. It codes for CASSETRGGSGYTF. This rearrangement joins TRBV9 to TRBJ1-2; tentatively, D is TRBD1 (5 bases). The V gene lost 3 bases and the J gene lost 8 bases, with 17 bases spanning the gap. Per the germline V gene, CDR1 is SGDLS and CDR2 is YYNGEE. The CDR3 runs to 14 residues.